The source of this TCR beta chain is a study of blood T cell repertoires in COVID-19. Study-level background: Acute-phase and convalescent COVID-19 samples originated in the United States, Italy and Spain. The analysed material was cDNA or gDNA that came from T cells, B-cell-depleted T cells, or PBMCs.

Original methodology: Reference gene primer amplification yielded estimated nucleated cell counts. TCRdb's copy holds only in-frame clones and misses some; the assay was immunoSEQ multiplex PCR. The DNA was the basis for D and trimming; V, J and clone size are from that table. Of fewer than 70,000 clones in the sample, approximately 87% were seen once. The germline gives CDR1 SNHLY, CDR2 FYNNEI. This CDR3 spans 13 amino acids. V was cut by 6 bases and J by 5 bases, with 14 bases left in between. This TCR was recovered from a man aged 55 to 69 with active or convalescent COVID-19. The V gene is TRBV2, the J gene TRBJ2-7, with D unresolved. Sequencing was performed on peripheral blood. DNA of the CDR3: TGTGCCAGCAGGGCTGGTCATTTGGACGAGCAGTACTTC. Translating gives CASRAGHLDEQYF.